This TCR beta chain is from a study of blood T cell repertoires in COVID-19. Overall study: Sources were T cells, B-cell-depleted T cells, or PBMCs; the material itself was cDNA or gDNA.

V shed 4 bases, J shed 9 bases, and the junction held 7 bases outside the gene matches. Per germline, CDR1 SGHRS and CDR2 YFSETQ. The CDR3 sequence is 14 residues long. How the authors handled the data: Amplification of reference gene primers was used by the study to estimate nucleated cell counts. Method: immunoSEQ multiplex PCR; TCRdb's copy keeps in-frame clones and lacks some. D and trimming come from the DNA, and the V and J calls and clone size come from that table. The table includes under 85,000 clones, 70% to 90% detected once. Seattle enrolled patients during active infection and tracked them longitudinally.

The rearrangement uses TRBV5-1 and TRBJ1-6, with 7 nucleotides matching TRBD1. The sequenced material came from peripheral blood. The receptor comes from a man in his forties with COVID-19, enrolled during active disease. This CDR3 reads CASSAGQRSSPLHF. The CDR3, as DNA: TGCGCCAGCAGCGCGGGACAGAGGAGTTCACCCCTCCACTTT.